The clone carrying this T cell receptor beta chain is a singleton in its sample. Its cognate antigen is unknown. The data were obtained in a study of response to subunit inactivated influenza vaccine. Study-wide results and limits: New T cells are recruited in small numbers by each seasonal influenza vaccination, according to the authors' suggestion.

TCRdb used MiXCR to reprocess the RT-PCR reads, holding one entry per CDR3 protein. The sample consists of about 530,000 distinct CDR3 sequences, 13% of them appearing once. V shed 5 bases, J shed 2 bases, and the junction held 9 bases outside the gene matches. This CDR3 region has 16 residues. Sequences were derived from PBMCs from blood, sampled 35 to 45 days after vaccination. This sequence was found in a man between 45 and 60 years old who received an inactivated influenza vaccine. V gene TRBV12-3 or TRBV12-4 combines with J gene TRBJ2-7, with 10 nucleotides matching TRBD1. The CDR3 bases are TGTGCCAGCAGTCCCCACGCCGGGACAGGGGCCTACGAGCAGTACTTC. Amino acids: CASSPHAGTGAYEQYF.